The clone carrying this TCR beta chain has a count of ten or more. Uncontrolled infection, other autoimmune disease, pregnancy or lactation excluded patients. For the diagnoses, clinical symptoms, serum thyroxine and TRAb, thyroid ultrasound and orbital computed tomography were used. The sample is drawn from a study of T cells in Graves' hyperthyroidism and ophthalmopathy. The CDR3 covers 14 residues. J gave up 7 bases and V 2 bases, and 4 bases lay outside the gene matches. The germline gives CDR1 GTSNPN, CDR2 SVGIG (reference sequence). TCR beta CDR3 region amplification was performed from RNA transcripts. Using the HTBI primer set, a first-round RT-PCR was run on the TCR CDR3. TCRdb re-called the multiplex PCR reads through MiXCR, storing one row per CDR3 protein. The sample consists of around 280,000 distinct CDR3 sequences, approximately 14% of them appearing once.

The V and J genes are TRBV30 and TRBJ1-6; 8 nucleotides align to TRBD1. The receptor comes from a woman in her forties with Graves' hyperthyroidism. The sample comprised blood. CDR3 bases: TGTGCCTGGAGTATAGCAGGGGGCAATTCACCCCTCCACTTT. Translation gives CAWSIAGGNSPLHF.